This T cell receptor beta chain was documented in a study of blood T cell repertoires in COVID-19. CDR3 length: 14 amino acids. Trimming removed 3 bases at V and 0 bases at J, with 8 bases between. In germline, CDR1 is MDHEN, CDR2 SYDVKM. Sequenced by immunoSEQ multiplex PCR; TCRdb stores in-frame clones only, minus some. The sample includes about 200,000 clones, roughly 90% of them seen just once. Sequenced material: peripheral blood. The sequence derives from a man aged 50 to 59 with COVID-19, enrolled during active disease. The gene calls are TRBV28 and TRBJ2-5; perhaps TRBD2 as D (6 bases). The CDR3 coding sequence is TGTGCCAGCAGTTTCGGAGGGTACCAAGAGACCCAGTACTTC. Its protein product is CASSFGGYQETQYF.